This T cell receptor beta chain was documented in a study of tumor-infiltrating lymphocytes in primary liver carcinoma. Study overall: The patients included men and women who were aged 30 to 69 years. General observations from the study: Tumor top-250-clone fractions significantly exceeded those of blood (p = 0.039).

In the case of this clonotype: Its antigen is as yet unknown. One end of the junction does not line up with germline, which may come from a read error.

Unsorted bulk tissue (about 20-32 mg) underwent RNA and DNA co-extraction. Chronic HBV infection was present in the patients, who were treatment-naive. Per tumor, sampling covered five separate regions. Germline CDR1 GTSNPN, CDR2 SVGIG (reference sequence). The CDR3 has 16 residues. A constant-region primer primed TCR beta cDNA synthesis from about 0.45 ug of total RNA. Construction of TCR beta libraries relied on three successive nested multiplex PCR rounds employing slightly modified ARM-PCR. Rounds one and two of PCR, each of roughly 10 cycles, were primed with TRBV1-TRBV30 forward primers and a C-beta reverse primer. TCRdb used MiXCR to reprocess the multiplex PCR reads, holding one entry per CDR3 protein. The sample yields roughly 190,000 distinct CDR3 sequences, over 80% seen once.

The clonotype comes from a man aged 40-50 years with primary liver carcinoma and hepatitis B virus infection. Material: tumor tissue from primary liver carcinoma. The chain combines TRBV30 with TRBJ2-1; 13 positions match TRBD2. The CDR3, as DNA: TGTGCCTGGTGTGCCGGACTAGCGGGAGTGGGAGGGGAGCAATTCTTC. Translation gives CAWCAGLAGVGGEQFF. Full variable domain (missing parts from reference TRBV30 and TRBJ2-1): SQTIHQWPATLVQPVGSPLSLECTVEGTSNPNLYWYRQAAGRGLQLLFYSVGIGQISSEVPQNLSASRPQDRQFILSSKKLLLSDSGFYLCAWCAGLAGVGGEQFFGPGTRLTVL.